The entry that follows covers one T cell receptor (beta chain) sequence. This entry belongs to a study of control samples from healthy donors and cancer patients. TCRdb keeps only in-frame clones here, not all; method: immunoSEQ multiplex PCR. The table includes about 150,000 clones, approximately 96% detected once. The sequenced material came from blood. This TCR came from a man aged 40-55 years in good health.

CDR3 residues: CASSRRAEGARHEQYF. In DNA, the CDR3 is TGCGCCAGCAGCCGAAGAGCGGAGGGGGCGCGGCACGAGCAGTACTTC. The chain employs TRBV4-3 and TRBJ2-7; D is possibly TRBD1 (7 bases). From germline, CDR1 is LGHNA and CDR2 YSLEER. Trimming pared 4 bases from V and 5 bases from J, leaving 21 bases between. The CDR3 has 16 residues.